The rows below give T cell receptor beta chains drawn from one sample of a study of graft-versus-host responses after intestinal transplantation. Which antigens these TCRs recognize remains unknown. Libraries were prepared by immunoSEQ multiplex PCR; TCRdb keeps only in-frame clonotypes and omits some of them. The data show around 97,000 clones, 91% seen once. The specimen was unstimulated CD4+ T cells sorted from spleen or lymph node cells, collected before transplant. Every receptor here comes from a human donor who was the organ donor for an intestinal transplant. Both conserved end residues are part of each CDR3. D genes are given only for firm matches. Clone size, where shown, is once, few, many, or a class for clones that have expanded.

TRBJ1-3 TRBD1 - TRBV29-1 CSVEEGQFASGNTIYF TGCAGCGTTGAAGAGGGACAGTTCGCCTCTGGAAACACCATATATTTT
TRBJ2-4 TRBD1 - TRBV29-1 CSVDRGGIQYF TGCAGCGTAGACAGGGGAGGCATTCAGTACTTC
TRBJ2-1 - once TRBV4-2 CASSRTASYNEQFF TGTGCCAGCAGCCGAACAGCATCCTACAATGAGCAGTTCTTC
TRBJ2-3 TRBD2 - TRBV6-1 CASISGLAGRDTQYF TGTGCCAGCATTTCGGGACTAGCGGGAAGAGATACGCAGTATTTT
TRBJ1-5 - - TRBV19 CASSIDGHHNQPQHF TGTGCCAGTAGTATCGATGGCCACCATAATCAGCCCCAGCATTTT
TRBJ2-5 - - TRBV18 CASSLQETQYF TGTGCCAGCTCACTACAAGAGACCCAGTACTTC
TRBJ2-5 TRBD1 - TRBV9 CASSVGEAGGRQETQYF TGTGCCAGCAGCGTAGGGGAAGCAGGGGGTCGGCAAGAGACCCAGTACTTC
TRBJ1-2 TRBD1 - TRBV11-2 CASSFGQGASYGYTF TGTGCCAGCAGCTTTGGACAGGGGGCCAGCTATGGCTACACCTTC
TRBJ1-2 - - TRBV4-2 CASSQGQGAYGYTF TGTGCCAGCAGCCAAGGGCAAGGGGCCTATGGCTACACCTTC
TRBJ2-7 TRBD1 once TRBV19 CASSPRDRGEQYF TGTGCCAGTAGTCCCAGGGACAGGGGCGAGCAGTACTTC
TRBJ1-1 - - TRBV5-1 CASSRQERNTEAFF TGCGCCAGCAGCCGACAGGAGAGGAACACTGAAGCTTTCTTT
TRBJ1-4 - - TRBV28 CASSSGAEKLFF TGTGCCAGCAGCTCAGGGGCAGAAAAACTGTTTTTT
TRBJ1-5 - - TRBV6-5 CASSYSGSVLHQPQHF TGTGCCAGCAGTTACTCGGGCAGTGTCCTGCACCAGCCCCAGCATTTT
TRBJ2-7 - - TRBV18 CASSSQTASYEQYF TGTGCCAGCTCATCGCAAACAGCCTCCTACGAGCAGTACTTC
TRBJ2-7 - - TRBV25-1 CASSDRVTYEQYF TGTGCCAGCAGTGACAGGGTAACCTACGAGCAGTACTTC
TRBJ1-5 TRBD1 - TRBV6-5 CASNRGRWSNQPQHF TGTGCCAGCAACAGGGGGCGGTGGAGCAATCAGCCCCAGCATTTT
TRBJ2-7 - - TRBV2 CASTLEDYRGTYEQYF TGTGCCAGCACACTCGAGGACTACCGAGGGACCTACGAGCAGTACTTC
TRBJ2-7 TRBD2 - TRBV19 CASSIRSGGSYEQYF TGTGCCAGTAGTATTCGTAGCGGGGGATCATACGAGCAGTACTTC
TRBJ2-3 TRBD2 once TRBV4-2 CASSQDSLAGSTDTQYF TGTGCCAGCAGCCAAGATTCTCTAGCGGGTAGCACAGATACGCAGTATTTT
TRBJ1-1 TRBD1 - TRBV4-1 CASRQTGGGNTEAFF TGCGCCAGCAGACAGACAGGGGGGGGTAACACTGAAGCTTTCTTT
TRBJ1-5 TRBD1 once TRBV19 CASSTRQGFFQPQHF TGTGCCAGTAGTACCCGACAGGGATTTTTTCAGCCCCAGCATTTT
TRBJ1-1 - - TRBV18 CASSPRVSGTEAFF TGTGCCAGCTCACCCAGGGTTTCAGGTACTGAAGCTTTCTTT
TRBJ2-2 - once TRBV2 CARGTLTGGTGELFF TGTGCCAGGGGGACCCTTACCGGGGGCACCGGGGAGCTGTTTTTT
TRBJ2-3 - - TRBV4-3 CASSQDGGRGFTDTQYF TGCGCCAGCAGCCAAGATGGGGGCAGGGGTTTTACAGATACGCAGTATTTT
TRBJ1-2 - - TRBV7-8 CASSLYRVLNYGYTF TGTGCCAGCAGCTTGTACAGGGTACTAAACTATGGCTACACCTTC
TRBJ2-5 - once TRBV18 CASSPPSQVQETQYF TGTGCCAGCTCACCACCGTCACAGGTCCAAGAGACCCAGTACTTC
TRBJ2-7 TRBD2 - TRBV4-2 CASSHGLDYYEQYF TGTGCCAGCAGCCACGGACTAGACTACTACGAGCAGTACTTC
TRBJ2-2 TRBD2 - TRBV28 CASSSAGVLNGELFF TGTGCCAGCAGTTCCGCGGGAGTGCTAAACGGGGAGCTGTTTTTT
TRBJ1-6 TRBD1 - TRBV6-5 CASHTGVGNSPLHF TGTGCCAGCCATACAGGGGTAGGTAATTCACCCCTCCACTTT
TRBJ1-2 - - TRBV23-1 CASSQFRGGLNYGYTF TGCGCCAGCAGTCAATTCAGGGGTGGACTTAACTATGGCTACACCTTC
TRBJ2-7 TRBD1 - TRBV5-1 CASSLTGALSYEQYF TGCGCCAGCAGCCTGACAGGGGCCCTCTCCTACGAGCAGTACTTC
TRBJ2-2 - - TRBV10-3 CAISESSGSNTGELFF TGTGCCATCAGTGAGTCGAGCGGCTCGAACACCGGGGAGCTGTTTTTT
TRBJ1-5 TRBD1 - TRBV4-3 CASSQPNRDRGPQPQHF TGCGCCAGCAGCCAACCGAACCGGGACAGGGGTCCTCAGCCCCAGCATTTT
TRBJ2-5 TRBD2 - TRBV4-2 CASSLMTSGEETQYF TGTGCCAGCAGCCTGATGACTAGCGGCGAAGAGACCCAGTACTTC
TRBJ1-2 TRBD1 - TRBV7-2 CASSLLDRGQGYTF TGTGCCAGCAGCTTATTGGACAGGGGCCAAGGCTACACCTTC
TRBJ1-6 - - TRBV19 CASSGQAGGSPLHF TGTGCCAGTAGCGGACAAGCGGGAGGTTCACCCCTCCACTTT
TRBJ1-1 - once TRBV5-8 CAKHGGAGLPTNTEAFF TGTGCCAAGCACGGGGGGGCCGGGTTACCAACGAACACTGAAGCTTTCTTT
TRBJ1-2 - - TRBV5-6 CASSLGGGNYGYTF TGTGCCAGCAGCTTGGGAGGAGGGAACTATGGCTACACCTTC
TRBJ2-7 - - TRBV6-1 CASEVTVYEQYF TGTGCCAGCGAGGTGACAGTCTACGAGCAGTACTTC
TRBJ1-6 - - TRBV2 CASSTGSYNSPLHF TGTGCCAGCAGTACAGGGTCCTATAATTCACCCCTCCACTTT